This T cell receptor (beta chain) was identified in a study of cytomegalovirus exposure and HLA in healthy donors. For this clone: Its antigen remains unidentified.

With 60 Vbeta and 13 Jbeta primers, the PCR was carried out. Clones were sequenced by immunoSEQ multiplex PCR, and TCRdb holds only the in-frame ones, with some missing. The repertoire holds 150,000 to 200,000 clones, with 80% as singletons. General study findings and limits: In a later analysis, 15,000 to 20,000 TCR beta sequences were associated with HLA alleles at 0.05 false discovery rate. The likely explanation for a cluster of highly shared sequence variants was sequencing artifact.

The specimen was PBMCs. The sequence was obtained from a man under 40 in good health and CMV-seropositive.

The CDR3 is CASMREETYNEQFF. The CDR3 DNA is TGTGCCAGCATGCGGGAGGAAACCTACAATGAGCAGTTCTTC. This chain joins TRBV6-5 and TRBJ2-1; TRBD2 matches 8 bases. The CDR3 consists of 14 residues. With V trimmed by 7 bases and J by 2 bases, 4 bases remained unmatched. Per germline, CDR1 MNHEY and CDR2 SVGAGI.